The 21 T cell receptor beta chains listed next were all sequenced from one sample in a study of CD8+ T cells in alopecia areata. Investigators isolated RNA and reverse transcribed it into cDNA to act as the sequencing template. The data were produced by immunoSEQ multiplex PCR, yet TCRdb's version contains in-frame clones alone and is incomplete. The sample shows some 180,000 clones, about 63% of them seen only once. This material consisted of CD4+ T cells sorted from blood, taken at week 0. These receptors were collected from a human donor with alopecia areata.

The chain uses TRBV27 and TRBJ1-6; no clear D. The CDR3 consists of 16 residues. Germline CDR1 and CDR2: MNHEY and SMNVEV (reference sequence). Trimming removed 7 bases from V and 5 bases from J, with 18 bases in between. In DNA form, the CDR3 reads TGTGCCAGCATGGTATTCGGTGGAAGGAATAATTCACCCCTCCACTTT. Protein product: CASMVFGGRNNSPLHF.

The V call is TRBV6-1, the J call TRBJ1-1; tentative D call: TRBD1 (6 bases). Germline CDR1 MNHNS, CDR2 SASEGT. Deletions cut 10 bases from V and 10 bases from J, with 22 bases between. CDR3 length: 13 amino acids. The CDR3 loop is CATRQEIVKGAFF. DNA of the CDR3: TGTGCCACCAGACAGGAGATTGTTAAGGGAGCTTTCTTT.

This sequence joins TRBV27 and TRBJ1-2; D might be TRBD1 (6 bases). CDR1 is MNHEY, CDR2 SMNVEV, per germline (reference sequence). This CDR3 contains 17 residues. The V end lost 5 bases, the J end lost 3 bases, and 22 bases lay between the germline ends. Here the CDR3 DNA reads TGTGCCAGCAGTCCAACGGCCTTGGGGGCGAGGTACTATGGCTACACCTTC. This codes for CASSPTALGARYYGYTF.

This clone was counted a few times. The chain links TRBV30 to TRBJ1-5; D perhaps matches TRBD1 (6 bases). This CDR3 has 13 residues. Germline assignment: CDR1 GTSNPN and CDR2 SVGIG (reference sequence). With 2 bases removed from V and 5 bases from J, the gap between germline ends came to 10 bases. CDR3 nucleotides: TGTGCCTGGAGTAAAGGGGGTTATCAGCCCCAGCATTTT. This sequence encodes CAWSKGGYQPQHF.

This clone turned up a few times. J is TRBJ2-7 and V is TRBV18; TRBD2 agrees at 11 bases. With 6 bases clipped from V and 7 bases from J, the junction kept 11 bases outside the gene matches. CDR3 size: 15 residues. Germline V lookup: CDR1 KGHSH, CDR2 LQKENI. Here the CDR3 reads CASSLTGTSGWEQYF. The DNA of the CDR3 is TGTGCCAGCTCGCTCACCGGGACTAGCGGCTGGGAGCAGTACTTC.

This clone was observed a handful of times. The gene calls are TRBV10-3 and TRBJ1-2, with 10 nucleotides matching TRBD1. CDR1 is ENHRY, CDR2 SYGVKD, per germline. The trim removed 7 bases at V and 3 bases at J, leaving 8 bases unmatched. The CDR3 is 15 residues long. The CDR3 region has the DNA TGTGCCATCACGGGAGACAGGGGGCAGGACTATGGCTACACCTTC. As protein: CAITGDRGQDYGYTF.

The chain couples TRBV30 to TRBJ2-7, with no clear D. Germline V gene sequence: CDR1 GTSNPN, CDR2 SVGIG (reference sequence). V gave up 0 bases and J gave up 1 base, with 4 bases separating them. The length of the CDR3 is 12 residues. The CDR3 loop is CAWSVQSYEQYF. In DNA form, the CDR3 reads TGTGCCTGGAGTGTACAGTCCTACGAGCAGTACTTC.

V usage is TRBV11-2 and J usage is TRBJ1-1; a possible D gene is TRBD1 (6 bases). The CDR3 consists of 15 residues. V was cut by 1 base and J by 1 base, with 10 bases left in between. Per germline, CDR1 SGHAT and CDR2 FQNNGV. CDR3 DNA: TGTGCCAGCAGCTTAGGGGGACACTCGAACACTGAAGCTTTCTTT. This translates into CASSLGGHSNTEAFF. Complete variable domain (other parts from reference TRBV11-2 and TRBJ1-1): EAGVAQSPRYKIIEKRQSVAFWCNPISGHATLYWYQQILGQGPKLLIQFQNNGVVDDSQLPKDRFSAERLKGVDSTLKIQPAKLEDSAVYLCASSLGGHSNTEAFFGQGTRLTVV.

The V and J genes are TRBV7-2 and TRBJ2-3; D is unclear. Trimming shortened V by 2 bases and J by 0 bases, and 15 bases separated the two germline ends. CDR3 length: 17 amino acids. CDR1 SGHTA and CDR2 FQGNSA come from the germline V gene. The CDR3 sequence is CASSLTPTITSTDTQYF. CDR3 sequence (DNA): TGTGCCAGCAGCTTAACCCCCACAATAACTAGCACAGATACGCAGTATTTT.

This chain uses TRBV4-3 with TRBJ2-7; 7 bases map to TRBD1. V lost 4 bases to trimming and J lost 6 bases; unmatched junction nucleotides: 12. Germline loops: CDR1 LGHNA, CDR2 YSLEER. CDR3 length: 15 residues. In DNA, the CDR3 is TGCGCCAGCAGCCCCATGACAGGGCGTGGGCTCGAGCAGTACTTC. Its translation is CASSPMTGRGLEQYF.

J is TRBJ2-4 and V is TRBV7-3, with D unresolved. The CDR3 is 11 amino acids. Trimming pared 1 base from V and 5 bases from J, leaving 0 bases between. CDR1 is SGHTA and CDR2 is FQGTGA in the germline V gene. CDR3 residues: CASSLKNIQYF. For the CDR3, the DNA is TGTGCCAGCAGCTTAAAAAACATTCAGTACTTC.

This chain links TRBV5-1 with TRBJ2-5; D gene ambiguous. Trimming took 5 bases from V and 5 from J, leaving 7 bases between them. Looked up from germline, CDR1 is SGHRS and CDR2 is YFSETQ. The CDR3 consists of 11 residues. The CDR3 region is CASRLLETQYF. DNA for the CDR3: TGCGCCAGCAGGTTATTGGAGACCCAGTACTTC.

This clone was detected only a few times. V gene TRBV11-2 combines with J gene TRBJ2-5, with D uncertain. Trimming removed 2 bases from V and 5 bases from J, with 3 bases in between. The CDR3 loop spans 11 amino acids. CDR1 and CDR2 (germline): SGHAT, FQNNGV. CDR3 in DNA: TGTGCCAGCAGCTTACACGAGACCCAGTACTTC. Protein: CASSLHETQYF. Full variable domain (outside the CDR3, taken from reference TRBV11-2 and TRBJ2-5): EAGVAQSPRYKIIEKRQSVAFWCNPISGHATLYWYQQILGQGPKLLIQFQNNGVVDDSQLPKDRFSAERLKGVDSTLKIQPAKLEDSAVYLCASSLHETQYFGPGTRLLVL.

This rearrangement joins TRBV29-1 to TRBJ1-1; D unresolved. V lost 4 bases and J lost 10, with 22 bases in between. CDR1 is SQVTM, CDR2 ANQGSEA, per germline. The CDR3 is 14 amino acids. The CDR3 nucleotides are TGCAGCGTTGCTGAAGTACCCTTTTGGGAGATAGCTTTCTTT. Translated, it gives CSVAEVPFWEIAFF.

This clone came up a few times. The rearrangement links TRBV29-1 to TRBJ2-7, with TRBD1 matching 8 bases. J was trimmed by 4 bases and V by 4 bases; bases with no gene match: 6. In germline, CDR1 is SQVTM, CDR2 ANQGSEA. CDR3 length: 13 residues. The CDR3 DNA sequence: TGCAGCGTTGGGGACAGGCCTAAATACGAGCAGTACTTC. It codes for CSVGDRPKYEQYF.

V is TRBV5-6 and J is TRBJ2-7; a weak D match, TRBD1 (6 bases). This CDR3 has 14 residues. CDR1 SGHDT and CDR2 YYEEEE come from the germline V gene. The V and J ends lost 0 bases and 5 bases respectively, with 12 bases between them. For the CDR3, the DNA is TGTGCCAGCAGCTTGGTCCTAAACAGGGACGAGCAGTACTTC. Protein product: CASSLVLNRDEQYF.

The chain uses TRBV18 and TRBJ1-1; tentatively, D is TRBD1 (5 bases). CDR1 KGHSH and CDR2 LQKENI come from the germline V gene. V gave up 4 bases and J gave up 4 bases, with 10 bases separating them. The CDR3 has 13 residues. The CDR3 reads CASSRTPVTEAFF. The CDR3 DNA is TGTGCCAGCTCACGGACACCAGTCACTGAAGCTTTCTTT.

The V and J genes are TRBV15 and TRBJ2-7; D is undetermined. Trimming took 5 bases from V and 6 from J, leaving 14 bases between them. The CDR3 covers 13 residues. Germline V gene sequence: CDR1 LNHNV, CDR2 YYDKDF (reference sequence). CDR3 loop: CATSHPGVGEQYF. DNA for the CDR3: TGTGCCACCAGCCACCCTGGGGTTGGCGAGCAGTACTTC.

This sequence joins TRBV29-1 and TRBJ2-5; D is unclear. Per germline, CDR1 SQVTM and CDR2 ANQGSEA. CDR3 size: 11 residues. Trimming took 4 bases from V and 3 from J, leaving 6 bases between them. CDR3 nucleotides: TGCAGCGTTGCCCCAGAAGAGACCCAGTACTTC. Amino acids: CSVAPEETQYF. The full variable domain, its missing parts supplied by reference TRBV29-1 and TRBJ2-5, is SAVISQKPSRDICQRGTSLTIQCQVDSQVTMMFWYRQQPGQSLTLIATANQGSEATYESGFVIDKFPISRPNLTFSTLTVSNMSPEDSSIYLCSVAPEETQYFGPGTRLLVL.

The chain combines TRBV5-8 with TRBJ2-4, with D unclear. CDR3 length: 15 residues. CDR1 and CDR2 from the germline V gene are SGHTS and YDEGEE. Trimming removed 4 bases from V and 9 bases from J, with 20 bases in between. The CDR3 loop reads CASSPRLVASGIQYF. The CDR3 coding sequence is TGTGCCAGCAGCCCGAGGCTAGTTGCGTCGGGCATTCAGTACTTC.

The chain recombines TRBV29-1 with TRBJ1-1; D uncertain. Germline lookup yields CDR1 SQVTM and CDR2 ANQGSEA. Trimming took 4 bases from V and 3 from J, leaving 3 bases between them. The CDR3 sequence is 10 residues long. The CDR3 bases are TGCAGCGTTGCGGACACTGAAGCTTTCTTT. Protein sequence: CSVADTEAFF.